Presented here are 32 T cell receptor beta chains from one specimen sequenced in a study of T-cell memory formation after mild COVID-19. TCRdb re-called the 5' RACE reads through MiXCR, storing one row per CDR3 protein. The table has roughly 280,000 distinct CDR3 sequences, 16% seen once. Source material: PBMCs or a T cell subset sorted from them (not recorded which). The receptors originated from a young man who had mild COVID-19 (a few samples of this study predate the infection). Cell type and time point are not known.

In this sample, this clonotype turned up a few times. CDR3 residues: CASGRTNEKLFF. As DNA, the CDR3 is TGTGCCAGCGGTCGAACTAATGAAAAACTGTTTTTT. V gene TRBV12-3 or TRBV12-4 combines with J gene TRBJ1-4; D is unresolved. The CDR3 runs 12 residues. Trimming removed 8 bases at V and 1 base at J, with 5 bases between.

This clonotype was seen a few times. The gene calls are TRBV13 and TRBJ1-1, with 8 bases identical to TRBD1. Germline values: CDR1 PRHDT, CDR2 FYEKMQ (reference sequence). The CDR3 is 14 amino acids. V was pared by 4 bases and J by 10 bases, with 11 bases of the junction left unmatched. The CDR3 coding sequence is TGTGCCAGCAGCTCATTACCCGGACAGGGTCGAGCTTTCTTT. Translated, it gives CASSSLPGQGRAFF.

This clonotype was observed many times. This chain links TRBV12-3 or TRBV12-4 with TRBJ2-7; the match to TRBD1 covers 9 bases. V was pared by 1 base and J by 5 bases, with 9 bases of the junction left unmatched. The length of the CDR3 is 16 residues. As DNA, the CDR3 is TGTGCCAGCAGTTTAGATGGTACAGGGGGCAACGACGAGCAGTACGTC. Its protein product is CASSLDGTGGNDEQYV.

The chain is built from TRBV7-9 and TRBJ2-2; weak D call: TRBD1 (6 bases). V was trimmed by 5 bases and J by 1 base, leaving 11 bases between them. This CDR3 region has 15 residues. Germline V gene sequence: CDR1 SEHNR, CDR2 FQNEAQ (reference sequence). CDR3 DNA: TGTGCCAGCAGCGGGCCGGGACAGAACACCGGGGAGCTGTTTTTT. This encodes CASSGPGQNTGELFF.

The chain combines TRBV7-2 with TRBJ1-5; D uncertain. The CDR3 is made up of 14 amino acids. V lost 3 bases, J lost 1 base, and 7 bases lay in between. Germline V gene sequence: CDR1 SGHTA, CDR2 FQGNSA. The CDR3 protein is CASSFGKSNQPQHF. CDR3 nucleotides: TGTGCCAGCAGCTTCGGCAAAAGCAATCAGCCCCAGCATTTT.

About this clonotype: The junction departs from germline at one end; a sequencing error may be responsible. V is TRBV6-2 or TRBV6-3 and J is TRBJ1-1, with D unresolved. The CDR3 runs 11 residues. CDR1 and CDR2 from the germline V gene are MNHEY and SVGEGT. The CDR3 DNA is TGTGCCAGCGGTTACGCTACTGAAGCTTTCTTT. Its translation: CASGYATEAFF.

In this sample, this clonotype turned up a few times. The chain recombines TRBV7-6 with TRBJ2-3; 8 nucleotides line up with TRBD2. The CDR3 consists of 14 residues. The germline V gene has CDR1 SGHVS and CDR2 FNYEAQ. Germline trimming cut 5 bases from V and 5 bases from J; bases unmatched to any gene: 6. The CDR3 region has the DNA TGTGCCAGCAGCCCCACGGCGGGGGGAGATACGCAGTATTTT. Translating it yields CASSPTAGGDTQYF.

There are a few counts of this clonotype. The chain links TRBV29-1 to TRBJ1-2; 7 bases line up with TRBD1. The CDR3 contains 13 residues. Germline CDR1 reads SQVTM; CDR2 reads ANQGSEA. V shed 7 bases, J shed 8 bases, and the junction held 13 bases outside the gene matches. CDR3 sequence (DNA): TGCAGCGGCCAGACCGGGACAGTTAAAGGCTACACCTTC. Translating it yields CSGQTGTVKGYTF. The full variable domain, completed using reference TRBV29-1 and TRBJ1-2, is SAVISQKPSRDICQRGTSLTIQCQVDSQVTMMFWYRQQPGQSLTLIATANQGSEATYESGFVIDKFPISRPNLTFSTLTVSNMSPEDSSIYLCSGQTGTVKGYTFGSGTRLTVV.

The chain recombines TRBV11-3 with TRBJ2-3, with a tentative D call TRBD2 (6 bases). V gave up 7 bases and J gave up 5 bases, with 13 bases separating them. The germline V gene has CDR1 SGHNT and CDR2 YENEEA. CDR3 size: 13 residues. The CDR3 DNA follows: TGTGCCAGCACCGAACGGGGAGGAGATACGCAGTATTTT. Translating gives CASTERGGDTQYF.

This clonotype was picked up a small number of times. The gene calls are TRBV12-3 or TRBV12-4 and TRBJ1-5; possible D gene TRBD1, 5 bases. The CDR3 is made up of 13 amino acids. Trimming left V 4 bases short and J 7 bases short, with 11 bases between. Here the CDR3 reads CASSYGGYQPQHF. The DNA for the CDR3 is TGTGCCAGCAGTTACGGGGGGTACCAGCCCCAGCATTTT.

This clonotype was observed a handful of times. The genes are TRBV4-3 and TRBJ1-6, with 8 bases fitting TRBD1. The germline V gene has CDR1 LGHNA and CDR2 YSLEER. The CDR3 runs 15 residues. V lost 4 bases to trimming and J lost 8 bases; unmatched junction nucleotides: 7. DNA for the CDR3: TGCGCCAGCAGCCCTACCCCGGGACAGGATTCACCCCTCCACTTT. It is translated as CASSPTPGQDSPLHF.

The V call is TRBV12-3 or TRBV12-4, the J call TRBJ1-5; a possible D gene is TRBD1 (6 bases). This CDR3 has 16 amino acids. With 2 bases removed from V and 4 bases from J, the gap between germline ends came to 15 bases. The CDR3 DNA reads TGTGCCAGCAGTTTATTTCGGCCAGGGACAAATCAGCCCCAGCATTTT. It specifies CASSLFRPGTNQPQHF.

The chain has TRBV7-2 and TRBJ2-7; the match to TRBD2 covers 7 bases. Germline CDR1 reads SGHTA; CDR2 reads FQGNSA. The CDR3 is 15 residues long. V was clipped by 3 bases and J by 1 base; unmatched bases: 6. This chain's CDR3 is CASSFVGEGSYEQYF. DNA for the CDR3: TGTGCCAGCAGCTTCGTGGGGGAGGGTTCCTACGAGCAGTACTTC.

This clonotype appeared many times. This chain joins TRBV20-1 and TRBJ2-3, with 11 bases that match TRBD2. CDR1 is DFQATT and CDR2 is SNEGSKA in the germline V gene (reference sequence). V shed 0 bases, J shed 6 bases, and the junction held 11 bases outside the gene matches. CDR3 size: 17 residues. In DNA form, the CDR3 reads TGCAGTGCTAGAGATCCGGGTAGCGGGGGGGCCGCGGATACGCAGTATTTT. The encoded protein is CSARDPGSGGAADTQYF.

This chain uses TRBV6-2 or TRBV6-3 with TRBJ2-7; D possibly corresponds to TRBD1 (5 bases). V was shortened by 7 bases and J by 4 bases, with 29 bases between the two germline ends. The CDR3 is 18 residues long. Germline V CDR1 and CDR2: MNHEY, SVGEGT. The CDR3 DNA reads as TGTGCCAGCACCATACGGGTAGGGGAAGACGTTGAGCGTTACGAGCAGTACGTC. Translation: CASTIRVGEDVERYEQYV.

This chain uses TRBV5-1 with TRBJ2-1; weak D call: TRBD2 (5 bases). This CDR3 is 15 amino acids long. Per germline, CDR1 SGHRS and CDR2 YFSETQ. The ends were cut back, 2 bases at V and 6 bases at J, with 15 bases in the middle. Here the CDR3 reads CASSFGSVISNEQFF. CDR3 sequence (DNA): TGCGCCAGCAGCTTTGGGAGTGTAATCAGCAATGAGCAGTTCTTC.

This clonotype was found a few times. The rearrangement links TRBV7-3 to TRBJ2-1; a possible D gene is TRBD2 (6 bases). The V end lost 2 bases, the J end lost 2 bases, and 13 bases lay between the germline ends. This CDR3 has 16 amino acids. Germline CDR1 SGHTA, CDR2 FQGTGA. In nucleotides, the CDR3 is TGTGCCAGCAGCTTAGGCTCCGCTAGCGCCTACAATGAGCAGTTCTTC. The encoded protein is CASSLGSASAYNEQFF.

The chain carries TRBV6-6 and TRBJ2-3; 9 bases fit TRBD2. With V trimmed by 6 bases and J by 3 bases, 4 bases remained unmatched. Germline CDR1 is MNHNY and CDR2 is SVGAGI (reference sequence). CDR3 length: 14 amino acids. The CDR3 DNA reads as TGTGCCAGCAGGGCGGGGGGGCTGACAGATACGCAGTATTTT. Protein: CASRAGGLTDTQYF.

The gene calls are TRBV6-6 and TRBJ2-3, with D hard to call. In germline, CDR1 is MNHNY, CDR2 SVGAGI (reference sequence). Trimming stripped 2 bases from V and 3 bases from J, with 6 bases between. The CDR3 sequence is 13 residues long. The DNA for the CDR3 is TGTGCCAGCAGTTACCACGGGACAGATACGCAGTATTTT. Its translation is CASSYHGTDTQYF.

The chain joins TRBV7-2 to TRBJ2-5; D gene ambiguous. The CDR3 is made up of 12 amino acids. Germline-derived CDR1 and CDR2 are SGHTA and FQGNSA. Trimming removed 9 bases from V and 1 base from J, with 9 bases in between. The DNA for the CDR3 is TGTGCCAGAAGCCCCCTCCAAGAGACCCAGTACTTC. Encoded protein: CARSPLQETQYF.

The chain links TRBV28 to TRBJ2-5; 7 positions match TRBD2. Germline lookup yields CDR1 MDHEN and CDR2 SYDVKM. Trimming took 8 bases from V and 3 from J; bases not matched to a gene: 15. The CDR3 is made up of 16 amino acids. CDR3 in DNA: TGTGCCAGCGGAGGCCCGAGCTCCGCGGGGGAAGAGACCCAGTACTTC. Translating it yields CASGGPSSAGEETQYF.

This clonotype turned up a few times. This chain connects TRBV6-2 or TRBV6-3 to TRBJ1-2; D not resolved. Germline V gene data show CDR1 as MNHEY and CDR2 as SVGEGT. The V and J ends lost 2 bases and 6 bases respectively, with 4 bases between them. The CDR3 has 11 amino acids. This chain's CDR3 is CASSYHHGYTF. CDR3 DNA: TGTGCCAGCAGTTACCACCATGGCTACACCTTC.

The rearrangement links TRBV27 to TRBJ2-4; TRBD1 might be the D (6 bases). Germline V gives CDR1 MNHEY, CDR2 SMNVEV (reference sequence). Trimming removed 0 bases from V and 3 bases from J, with 9 bases in between. CDR3 length: 15 residues. Here the CDR3 DNA reads TGTGCCAGCAGTTTATCAGTCAGGGGCAAAAACATTCAGTACTTC. Its protein is CASSLSVRGKNIQYF.

This clonotype was detected only a few times. The rearrangement joins TRBV5-4 to TRBJ2-4; D possibly corresponds to TRBD1 (5 bases). Germline-derived CDR1 and CDR2 are SGHNT and YYREEE (reference sequence). V lost 2 bases and J lost 9, with 6 bases in between. The CDR3 runs 11 residues. The chain's CDR3 is CASSFRGIQYF. CDR3 sequence (DNA): TGTGCCAGCAGCTTTAGGGGCATTCAGTACTTC.

DNA of the CDR3: TGCAGTGCTAGGACCCGGGACCCCTTATATCAGCCCCAGCATTTT. Translation: CSARTRDPLYQPQHF. The rearrangement uses TRBV20-1 and TRBJ1-5, with D tentatively TRBD1 (5 bases). Looked up from germline, CDR1 is DFQATT and CDR2 is SNEGSKA (reference sequence). V lost 3 bases and J 5 bases, leaving 17 bases between the germline ends. This CDR3 has 15 amino acids.

This chain connects TRBV9 to TRBJ2-5, with a tentative D call TRBD2 (6 bases). Germline V CDR1 and CDR2: SGDLS, YYNGEE. The CDR3 covers 15 residues. Trimming pared 0 bases from V and 2 bases from J, leaving 11 bases between. CDR3 nucleotide sequence: TGTGCCAGCAGCGTAGCTACCGCGGGACAAGAGACCCAGTACTTC. The encoded protein is CASSVATAGQETQYF.

The J gene is TRBJ2-1, the V gene TRBV12-3 or TRBV12-4; no reliable D call. V lost 8 bases, J lost 3 bases, and 14 bases lay in between. The CDR3 length is 14 residues. CDR3 protein: CASQVLSLYNEQFF. For the CDR3, the DNA is TGTGCCAGCCAGGTCCTTAGTCTCTACAATGAGCAGTTCTTC.

This clonotype was observed a handful of times. The rearrangement joins TRBV27 to TRBJ1-1; no clear D. Trimming left V 3 bases short and J 2 bases short, with 7 bases between. Germline assignment: CDR1 MNHEY and CDR2 SMNVEV (reference sequence). The CDR3 consists of 13 residues. The CDR3 coding sequence is TGTGCCAGCAGTTTGTCCGACAACACTGAAGCTTTCTTT. Translating gives CASSLSDNTEAFF.

This chain links TRBV11-2 with TRBJ1-3, with D tentatively TRBD1 (5 bases). CDR3 length equals 13 residues. CDR1 is SGHAT, CDR2 FQNNGV, per germline. V was trimmed by 3 bases and J by 4 bases, leaving 7 bases between them. CDR3 amino acids: CASSFQGGNTIYF. CDR3 sequence (DNA): TGTGCCAGCAGCTTTCAGGGAGGAAACACCATATATTTT.

This rearrangement joins TRBV6-5 to TRBJ2-1, with D tentatively TRBD2 (6 bases). Germline V lookup: CDR1 MNHEY, CDR2 SVGAGI. Trimming cost V 2 bases and J 0 bases, with 14 bases left between them. The length of the CDR3 is 17 residues. CDR3 DNA: TGTGCCAGCAGTTACGCCCCACCCGGGAGCTCCTACAATGAGCAGTTCTTC. Residues: CASSYAPPGSSYNEQFF.

This sequence joins TRBV6-5 and TRBJ1-2; the D gene is possibly TRBD1 (5 bases). Germline CDR1 and CDR2: MNHEY and SVGAGI. This CDR3 has 14 residues. The germline V and J ends were trimmed by 0 bases and 3 bases, with 8 bases remaining between them. The CDR3 coding sequence is TGTGCCAGCAGTTACTCTCAGGGCTACTATGGCTACACCTTC. Protein: CASSYSQGYYGYTF.

This clonotype showed up just a few times. V gene TRBV11-2 combines with J gene TRBJ2-5, with D uncertain. Looked up from germline, CDR1 is SGHAT and CDR2 is FQNNGV. CDR3 length: 13 residues. Trimming removed 3 bases at V and 0 bases at J, with 5 bases between. CDR3 DNA sequence: TGTGCCAGCAGCTTCGAGTACCAAGAGACCCAGTACTTC. Amino acid sequence: CASSFEYQETQYF.